These 29 T cell receptor beta chains originate from one sample sequenced in a study of cytomegalovirus exposure and HLA in healthy donors. Amplification used 60 Vbeta primers and 13 Jbeta primers. This table comes from immunoSEQ multiplex PCR, and its TCRdb copy is limited to in-frame clones, with some not included. Listed are 87,000 or so clones; 15% falls within the top ten. The sequenced sample was PBMCs. The receptors come from a man in his fifties or sixties in good health and CMV-seropositive.

The gene calls are TRBV7-9 and TRBJ2-2, with D maybe TRBD2 (5 bases). The CDR3 contains 16 residues. Germline V gives CDR1 SEHNR, CDR2 FQNEAQ (reference sequence). V shed 8 bases and J shed 0 bases, with 16 bases lying between them. This CDR3 is CASLVGANANTGELFF. The DNA of the CDR3 is TGTGCCAGCCTCGTGGGAGCGAACGCGAACACCGGGGAGCTGTTTTTT.

The J gene is TRBJ2-3, the V gene TRBV9; TRBD2 matches 10 bases. This CDR3 comprises 15 residues. With 2 bases clipped from V and 5 bases from J, the junction kept 5 bases outside the gene matches. Germline values: CDR1 SGDLS, CDR2 YYNGEE. The CDR3: CASSVASGRVDTQYF. The CDR3 DNA sequence: TGTGCCAGCAGCGTTGCTAGCGGGAGAGTAGATACGCAGTATTTT.

This chain connects TRBV4-2 to TRBJ2-3; 12 positions agree with TRBD2. This CDR3 is built from 19 residues. Trimming at V came to 1 base and at J to 1 base, leaving 9 bases not matched to a gene. Germline values: CDR1 LGHNA, CDR2 YNFKEQ. CDR3 in amino acids: CASSQGGLAGGLGTDTQYF. As DNA, the CDR3 is TGTGCCAGCAGCCAAGGAGGGCTAGCGGGAGGGCTGGGCACAGATACGCAGTATTTT.

The chain employs TRBV9 and TRBJ2-7; tentative D call: TRBD2 (6 bases). This CDR3 is 18 amino acids long. With 3 bases removed from V and 4 bases from J, the gap between germline ends came to 26 bases. Germline V lookup: CDR1 SGDLS, CDR2 YYNGEE. In nucleotides, the CDR3 is TGTGCCAGCAGCGCACGTGCCGGGCGGGGCAATTGGGGGTACGAGCAGTACTTC. It translates to CASSARAGRGNWGYEQYF.

CDR3 residues: CASSVDLGAYGYTF. In nucleotides, the CDR3 is TGTGCCAGCAGCGTAGATCTGGGGGCCTATGGCTACACCTTC. The chain carries TRBV9 and TRBJ1-2; D might be TRBD1 (6 bases). Trimming left V 0 bases short and J 4 bases short, with 10 bases between. The CDR3 length is 14 residues. Germline CDR1 is SGDLS and CDR2 is YYNGEE.

The chain recombines TRBV30 with TRBJ1-5, with TRBD1 identical over 10 bases. CDR1 is GTSNPN and CDR2 is SVGIG in the germline V gene (reference sequence). The J segment lost 5 bases and the V segment lost 0 bases, leaving 7 bases of the junction unmatched. This CDR3 contains 16 residues. This chain's CDR3 is CAWSVSPGQGYQPQHF. The DNA for the CDR3 is TGTGCCTGGAGTGTTTCCCCGGGACAGGGGTATCAGCCCCAGCATTTT.

The V call is TRBV27, the J call TRBJ2-1; 8 bases fit TRBD1. The V gene end was trimmed by 4 bases and the J gene end by 7 bases; junction bases not matched to a gene: 3. The CDR3 runs to 13 residues. CDR1 is MNHEY and CDR2 is SMNVEV in the germline V gene (reference sequence). CDR3 bases: TGTGCCAGCAGTTCCCGGACAGGGAATGAGCAGTTCTTC. Translating it yields CASSSRTGNEQFF.

This chain joins TRBV11-2 and TRBJ2-7, with no clear D. Trimming left V 1 base short and J 4 bases short, with 8 bases between. Germline assignment: CDR1 SGHAT and CDR2 FQNNGV. This CDR3 comprises 13 residues. The CDR3 reads CASSLAAAYEQYV. The CDR3 region has the DNA TGTGCCAGCAGCTTAGCGGCGGCTTACGAGCAGTACGTC.

The rearrangement joins TRBV10-3 to TRBJ2-3, with 7 positions matching TRBD2. This CDR3 contains 18 residues. With V trimmed by 3 bases and J by 0 bases, 12 bases remained unmatched. The germline gives CDR1 ENHRY, CDR2 SYGVKD. CDR3 protein: CAISEGLAAASSTDTQYF. CDR3 nucleotide sequence: TGTGCCATCAGTGAAGGCCTAGCGGCCGCCTCTAGCACAGATACGCAGTATTTT.

J is TRBJ2-1 and V is TRBV27, with 10 bases matching TRBD1. This CDR3 is built from 16 residues. Per the germline V gene, CDR1 is MNHEY and CDR2 is SMNVEV (reference sequence). Trimming removed 5 bases from V and 6 bases from J; junction bases left unmatched: 10. As DNA, the CDR3 is TGTGCCAGCAGTCCCTGGACAGGGGGGACGGTCAATGAGCAGTTCTTC. As protein: CASSPWTGGTVNEQFF.

DNA of the CDR3: TGCGCCAGCAGTAGGGACAAGGACAATGAGCAGTTCTTC. Translating it yields CASSRDKDNEQFF. This chain connects TRBV5-1 to TRBJ2-1; a possible D gene is TRBD1 (6 bases). Trimming took 5 bases from V and 5 from J, leaving 11 bases between them. Per germline, CDR1 SGHRS and CDR2 YFSETQ. CDR3 length: 13 amino acids.

The chain links TRBV7-9 to TRBJ2-5; D gene ambiguous. The CDR3 is made up of 15 amino acids. Looked up from germline, CDR1 is SEHNR and CDR2 is FQNEAQ (reference sequence). The ends were cut back, 1 base at V and 5 bases at J, with 14 bases in the middle. CDR3 in amino acids: CASSLGILAGETQYF. In nucleotides, the CDR3 is TGTGCCAGCAGCTTAGGGATTTTGGCCGGGGAGACCCAGTACTTC.

The chain uses TRBV19 and TRBJ1-1, with 7 bases identical to TRBD1. Germline CDR1 LNHDA, CDR2 SQIVND (reference sequence). The CDR3 has 13 amino acids. Losses at the gene ends were 6 bases for V and 6 bases for J; bases not matched to a gene: 7. Here the CDR3 reads CASSDRVGPEAFF. In DNA, the CDR3 is TGTGCCAGTAGCGACAGGGTAGGGCCTGAAGCTTTCTTT.

The rearrangement links TRBV11-2 to TRBJ2-7; D is possibly TRBD2 (5 bases). The CDR3 runs to 15 residues. Germline V CDR1 and CDR2: SGHAT, FQNNGV. Between the trimmed V and J ends, which lost 5 bases and 2 bases, there was a span of 16 bases. Here the CDR3 reads CASSPGLRYAYEQYV. In DNA, the CDR3 is TGTGCCAGCAGCCCCGGACTCCGGTATGCCTACGAGCAGTACGTC.

This chain uses TRBV7-2 with TRBJ1-2; D perhaps matches TRBD1 (5 bases). Germline CDR1 and CDR2: SGHTA and FQGNSA. V lost 11 bases and J lost 4, with 29 bases in between. The CDR3 is 17 amino acids. This chain's CDR3 is CAVSQRSPPTGFYGYTF. CDR3 sequence (DNA): TGTGCCGTTTCTCAGCGAAGCCCCCCAACAGGTTTCTATGGCTACACCTTC.

The CDR3 reads CATRRASGSLSYNEQFF. In nucleotides, the CDR3 is TGTGCCACCCGACGGGCTAGCGGAAGCCTCTCCTACAATGAGCAGTTCTTC. The genes are TRBV11-3 and TRBJ2-1, with 7 bases aligning to TRBD2. The CDR3 sequence is 17 residues long. Trimming removed 10 bases from V and 0 bases from J; junction bases left unmatched: 15. The germline V gene encodes CDR1 SGHNT and CDR2 YENEEA.

The chain employs TRBV2 and TRBJ2-5; 9 positions agree with TRBD1. V trimming: 0 bases; J trimming: 4 bases; junction bases outside the gene matches: 0. Germline CDR1 reads SNHLY; CDR2 reads FYNNEI. This CDR3 spans 14 amino acids. CDR3 nucleotide sequence: TGTGCCAGCAGTGAAGCGACAGGGGGAGAGACCCAGTACTTC. This translates into CASSEATGGETQYF. Using reference TRBV2 and TRBJ2-5 for the parts outside the CDR3, the full variable domain is EPEVTQTPSHQVTQMGQEVILRCVPISNHLYFYWYRQILGQKVEFLVSFYNNEISEKSEIFDDQFSVERPDGSNFTLKIRSTKLEDSAMYFCASSEATGGETQYFGPGTRLLVL.

This chain connects TRBV30 to TRBJ2-1; TRBD2 is a possible D gene (5 bases). CDR3 length equals 12 residues. From germline, CDR1 is GTSNPN and CDR2 SVGIG (reference sequence). V was clipped by 5 bases and J by 4 bases, with 9 bases between them. The CDR3 DNA is TGTGCCTGGTCCCCGGGATACAATGAGCAGTTCTTC. It specifies CAWSPGYNEQFF. Full variable domain (remainder filled in from reference TRBV30 and TRBJ2-1): SQTIHQWPATLVQPVGSPLSLECTVEGTSNPNLYWYRQAAGRGLQLLFYSVGIGQISSEVPQNLSASRPQDRQFILSSKKLLLSDSGFYLCAWSPGYNEQFFGPGTRLTVL.

V is TRBV7-2 and J is TRBJ2-7, with 15 bases matching TRBD2. Looked up from germline, CDR1 is SGHTA and CDR2 is FQGNSA. The trim removed 5 bases at V and 12 bases at J, leaving 8 bases unmatched. The CDR3 extends over 14 amino acids. The CDR3, as DNA: TGTGCCAGCAGCAACGGACTAGCGGGAGGGCCGGGGTACTTC. Protein product: CASSNGLAGGPGYF.

This chain connects TRBV11-1 to TRBJ2-1; 9 bases align to TRBD1. Germline assignment: CDR1 SGHAT and CDR2 FQDESV (reference sequence). There are 16 residues in the CDR3. The J segment lost 6 bases and the V segment lost 2 bases, leaving 8 bases of the junction unmatched. For the CDR3, the DNA is TGTGCCAGCAGCTTATTATCCGGGACAGGGATCAATGAGCAGTTCTTC. Its protein product is CASSLLSGTGINEQFF. Full variable domain (remainder filled in from reference TRBV11-1 and TRBJ2-1): EAEVAQSPRYKITEKSQAVAFWCDPISGHATLYWYRQILGQGPELLVQFQDESVVDDSQLPKDRFSAERLKGVDSTLKIQPAELGDSAMYLCASSLLSGTGINEQFFGPGTRLTVL.

The chain combines TRBV11-3 with TRBJ2-3, with TRBD2 as a possible D gene (6 bases). Germline assignment: CDR1 SGHNT and CDR2 YENEEA. Trimming stripped 10 bases from V and 6 bases from J, with 8 bases between. The CDR3 has 10 residues. This CDR3 is CATAGDTQYF. The CDR3 nucleotides read TGTGCCACCGCGGGGGATACGCAGTATTTT.

This chain uses TRBV19 with TRBJ1-1; D is unresolved. Germline V lookup: CDR1 LNHDA, CDR2 SQIVND (reference sequence). There are 13 residues in the CDR3. Trimming removed 6 bases at V and 3 bases at J, with 11 bases between. CDR3 region: CASRKDKDTEAFF. CDR3 sequence (DNA): TGTGCCAGTAGGAAAGACAAGGACACTGAAGCTTTCTTT.

This chain connects TRBV5-8 to TRBJ1-2; TRBD1 is a possible D gene (5 bases). V was shortened by 4 bases and J by 3 bases, with 13 bases between the two germline ends. Germline CDR1 reads SGHTS; CDR2 reads YDEGEE. This CDR3 region has 14 residues. The CDR3: CASSLGGADYGYTF. The CDR3, as DNA: TGTGCCAGCAGCCTTGGCGGGGCTGACTATGGCTACACCTTC. Variable domain in full (rest from reference TRBV5-8 and TRBJ1-2): EAGVTQSPTHLIKTRGQQATLRCSPISGHTSVYWYQQALGLGLQFLLWYDEGEERNRGNFPPRFSGRQFPNYSSELNVNALELEDSALYLCASSLGGADYGYTFGSGTRLTVV.

V is TRBV29-1 and J is TRBJ1-5; tentatively, D is TRBD1 (6 bases). V gave up 5 bases and J gave up 7 bases, with 15 bases separating them. The CDR3 is made up of 13 amino acids. The germline V gene encodes CDR1 SQVTM and CDR2 ANQGSEA. CDR3 sequence reads: CSVMEQQGQPQHF. The DNA for the CDR3 is TGCAGCGTTATGGAACAGCAGGGGCAGCCCCAGCATTTT.

The chain has TRBV5-6 and TRBJ1-5; D gene uncertain. Germline-derived CDR1 and CDR2 are SGHDT and YYEEEE. V was trimmed by 1 base and J by 3 bases, leaving 8 bases between them. There are 14 residues in the CDR3. The DNA for the CDR3 is TGTGCCAGCAGCTTGTGGGAGCTCAATCAGCCCCAGCATTTT. Protein product: CASSLWELNQPQHF. Combining the CDR3 with reference TRBV5-6 and TRBJ1-5 gives the whole variable domain DAGVTQSPTHLIKTRGQQVTLRCSPKSGHDTVSWYQQALGQGPQFIFQYYEEEERQRGNFPDRFSGHQFPNYSSELNVNALLLGDSALYLCASSLWELNQPQHFGDGTRLSIL.

The gene calls are TRBV5-1 and TRBJ2-5; TRBD1 agrees at 9 bases. The end of the DNA aligns better with TRBJ2-7, so the J call may be wrong. This CDR3 spans 16 amino acids. Germline values: CDR1 SGHRS, CDR2 YFSETQ. CDR3 protein: CASSLGGQGSAYEQYF. The CDR3 region has the DNA TGCGCCAGCAGCTTGGGGGGACAGGGTTCGGCCTACGAGCAGTACTTC.

The genes are TRBV30 and TRBJ1-5; 7 bases agree with TRBD1. With V trimmed by 5 bases and J by 7 bases, 5 bases remained unmatched. Per the germline V gene, CDR1 is GTSNPN and CDR2 is SVGIG (reference sequence). The CDR3 extends over 12 amino acids. The CDR3 is CAWGTVGQPQHF. The DNA for the CDR3 is TGTGCCTGGGGGACAGTAGGCCAGCCCCAGCATTTT.

The chain carries TRBV10-3 and TRBJ2-3, with a weak D call TRBD1 (5 bases). The CDR3 runs 13 residues. Between the trimmed V and J ends, which lost 10 bases and 3 bases, there was a span of 14 bases. The germline V gene has CDR1 ENHRY and CDR2 SYGVKD. CDR3 in amino acids: CATQGDRTDTQYF. Here the CDR3 DNA reads TGTGCCACCCAAGGGGATAGAACAGATACGCAGTATTTT.

This sequence joins TRBV4-3 and TRBJ2-7, with D possibly being TRBD1 (6 bases). V was pared by 3 bases and J by 6 bases, with 12 bases between. The germline gives CDR1 LGHNA, CDR2 YSLEER. The CDR3 consists of 13 residues. CDR3 coding DNA: TGCGCCAGCAGCCATTCTACAGGGTTCGAGCAGTACTTC. It translates to CASSHSTGFEQYF.